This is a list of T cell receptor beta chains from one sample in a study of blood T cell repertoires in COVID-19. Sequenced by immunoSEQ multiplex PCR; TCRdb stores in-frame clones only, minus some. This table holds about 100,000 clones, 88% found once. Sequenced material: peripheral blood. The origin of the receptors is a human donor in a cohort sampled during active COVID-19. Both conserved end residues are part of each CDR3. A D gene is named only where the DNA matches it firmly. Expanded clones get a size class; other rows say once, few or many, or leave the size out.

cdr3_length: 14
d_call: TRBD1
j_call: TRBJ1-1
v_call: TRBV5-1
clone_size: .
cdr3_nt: TGCGCCAGCAGCCTCACAGGGGGAAACACTGAAGCTTTCTTT
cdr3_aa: CASSLTGGNTEAFF

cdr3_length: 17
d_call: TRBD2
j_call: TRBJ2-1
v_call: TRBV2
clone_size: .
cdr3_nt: TGTGCCAGCAGTCCCGGGACAGGGGGACTAGCGGGATCTGAGCAGTTCTTC
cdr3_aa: CASSPGTGGLAGSEQFF

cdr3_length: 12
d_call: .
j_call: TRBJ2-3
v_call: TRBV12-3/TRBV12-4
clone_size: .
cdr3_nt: TGTGCCAGCAGTCCAAGCACAGATACGCAGTATTTT
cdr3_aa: CASSPSTDTQYF

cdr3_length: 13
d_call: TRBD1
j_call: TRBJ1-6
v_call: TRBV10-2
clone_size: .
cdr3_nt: TGCGCCAGCAAGACAGGGACTTCTTCACCCCTCCACTTT
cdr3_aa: CASKTGTSSPLHF

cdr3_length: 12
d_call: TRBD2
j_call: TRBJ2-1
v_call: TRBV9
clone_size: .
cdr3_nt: TGTGCCAGCAGCTCCCTAGCGGGACAGCAGTTCTTC
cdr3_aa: CASSSLAGQQFF

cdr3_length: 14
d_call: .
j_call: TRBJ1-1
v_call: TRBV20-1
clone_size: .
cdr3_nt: TGCAGTGCTAGTACAGGCAGGGGTAGAACTGAAGCTTTCTTT
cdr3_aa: CSASTGRGRTEAFF

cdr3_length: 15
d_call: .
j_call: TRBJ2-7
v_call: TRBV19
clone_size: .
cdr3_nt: TGTGCCAGTAGTATAGTACATCGCGGGTTTTACGAGCAGTACTTC
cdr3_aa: CASSIVHRGFYEQYF

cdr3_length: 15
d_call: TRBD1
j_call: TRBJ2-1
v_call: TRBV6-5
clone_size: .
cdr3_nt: TGTGCCAGCAGATCAGGCGACAGGGAATACAATGAGCAGTTCTTC
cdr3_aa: CASRSGDREYNEQFF

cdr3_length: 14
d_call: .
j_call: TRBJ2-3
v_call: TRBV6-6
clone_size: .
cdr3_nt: TGTGCCACCCACTGGGGACTTAGGGCAGATACGCAGTATTTT
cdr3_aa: CATHWGLRADTQYF

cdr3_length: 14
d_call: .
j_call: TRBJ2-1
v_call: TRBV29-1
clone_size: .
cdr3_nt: TGCAGCGTTGCTGCTCGTACTTCCTACAATGAGCAGTTCTTC
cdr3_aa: CSVAARTSYNEQFF

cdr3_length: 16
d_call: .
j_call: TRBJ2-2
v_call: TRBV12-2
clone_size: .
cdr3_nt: TGTGCAAGTCGCTTAGTCCGGGACTACTACCCCGGGGAGCTGTTTTTT
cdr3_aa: CASRLVRDYYPGELFF

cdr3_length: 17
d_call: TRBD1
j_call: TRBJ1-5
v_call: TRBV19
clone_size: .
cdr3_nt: TGTGCCAGTAGTATAGGGGGAGGGACAGGACTTAATCAGCCCCAGCATTTT
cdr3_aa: CASSIGGGTGLNQPQHF

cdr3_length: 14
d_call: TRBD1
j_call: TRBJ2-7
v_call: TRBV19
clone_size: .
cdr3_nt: TGTGCCAGTAGTAGGGACAGGGATTCGCGCGAGCAGTACTTC
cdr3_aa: CASSRDRDSREQYF

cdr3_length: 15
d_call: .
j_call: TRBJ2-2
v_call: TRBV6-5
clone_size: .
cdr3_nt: TGTGCCAGCAGTTACACTGGACTCCACACCGGGGAGCTGTTTTTT
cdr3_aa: CASSYTGLHTGELFF

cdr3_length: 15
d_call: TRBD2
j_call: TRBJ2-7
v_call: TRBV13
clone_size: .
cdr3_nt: TGTGCCAGCAGCGGGCGACTAGCGGGAGGTCACGAGCAGTACTTC
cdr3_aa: CASSGRLAGGHEQYF

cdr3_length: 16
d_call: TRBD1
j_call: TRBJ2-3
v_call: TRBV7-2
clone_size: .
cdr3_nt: TGTGCCAGCAGCAAGGGACAGGGAAGCGGCACAGATACGCAGTATTTT
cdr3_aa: CASSKGQGSGTDTQYF

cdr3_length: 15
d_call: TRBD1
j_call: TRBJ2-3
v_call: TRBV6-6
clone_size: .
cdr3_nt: TGTGCCACGGGGGACCCGGGACAGGGCACAGATACGCAGTATTTT
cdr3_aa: CATGDPGQGTDTQYF

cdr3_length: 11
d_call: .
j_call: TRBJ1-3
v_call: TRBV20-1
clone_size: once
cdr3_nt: TGCAGTGCTAGAAGGAGGCCTCACATATATTTT
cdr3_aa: CSARRRPHIYF

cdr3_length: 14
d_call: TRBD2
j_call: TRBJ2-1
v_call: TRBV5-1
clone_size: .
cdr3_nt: TGCGCCAGCATGAGCGGGATGGCAAACAATGAGCAGTTCTTC
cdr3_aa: CASMSGMANNEQFF

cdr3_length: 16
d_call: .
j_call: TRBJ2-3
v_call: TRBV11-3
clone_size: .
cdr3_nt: TGTGCCAGCAGCTTAAGGCAGGGGAAGGGCACAGATACGCAGTATTTT
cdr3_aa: CASSLRQGKGTDTQYF

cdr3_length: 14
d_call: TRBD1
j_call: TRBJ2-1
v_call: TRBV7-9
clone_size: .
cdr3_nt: TGTGCCAGCACAAGACAGGGATCCTACAATGAGCAGTTCTTC
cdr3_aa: CASTRQGSYNEQFF

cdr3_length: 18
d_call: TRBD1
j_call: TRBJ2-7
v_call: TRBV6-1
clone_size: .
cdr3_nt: TGTGCCAGCAGTGAAGCGCTTCCGGGCAGAGGGGGCGGTTACGAGCAGTACTTC
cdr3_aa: CASSEALPGRGGGYEQYF